These 20 T cell receptor beta chains were sequenced from one sample in a study of Ad26.COV2.S vaccination and SARS-CoV-2 variants. Assay: immunoSEQ multiplex PCR; the TCRdb copy retains only in-frame clones and omits some. The sample has about 440,000 clones, 90% seen once. This sample's treatment: 15 to 20 received Ad26.COV2.S at low or high dose, single or two shots; 5 received placebo; per-sample allocation not given. Vaccine and placebo recipients were sampled on day 63 after the first injection. Sequenced material: peripheral blood, taken in a trial of Ad26.COV2.S vaccine versus placebo. These receptors came from a person between 18 and 60 years old who received the Ad26.COV2.S COVID-19 vaccine or a placebo.

This chain joins TRBV6-5 and TRBJ2-1, with 8 bases fitting TRBD2. Trimming at V came to 9 bases and at J to 6 bases, leaving 13 bases not matched to a gene. Germline CDR1 reads MNHEY; CDR2 reads SVGAGI. The CDR3 contains 15 residues. The CDR3 bases are TGTGCCAGTCGGGCCCGGGAGGGCCTGGGCAATGAGCAGTTCTTC. Translated: CASRAREGLGNEQFF.

The chain uses TRBV4-3 and TRBJ2-7, with 11 bases matching TRBD2. Germline values: CDR1 LGHNA, CDR2 YSLEER. There are 15 residues in the CDR3. V lost 4 bases, J lost 3 bases, and 5 bases stayed unmatched. Here the CDR3 DNA reads TGCGCCAGCAGCCCAACTAGCGGGAGAAGCTACGAGCAGTACTTC. Translating it yields CASSPTSGRSYEQYF.

The chain joins TRBV20-1 to TRBJ2-3; unclear D gene. In germline, CDR1 is DFQATT, CDR2 SNEGSKA (reference sequence). The CDR3 is 11 residues long. Trimming shortened V by 5 bases and J by 6 bases, and 9 bases separated the two germline ends. As DNA, the CDR3 is TGCAGTGCTCTAAGGTCGGATACGCAGTATTTT. Its protein is CSALRSDTQYF.

The rearrangement joins TRBV18 to TRBJ2-7; TRBD2 is a possible D gene (5 bases). Germline V gene data show CDR1 as KGHSH and CDR2 as LQKENI. This CDR3 region has 17 residues. Trimming took 3 bases from V and 1 from J, leaving 19 bases between them. CDR3 bases: TGTGCCAGCTCACCTCGGGCTAGGAAAACTAGTTCCTACGAGCAGTACTTC. Amino acid sequence: CASSPRARKTSSYEQYF.

This rearrangement joins TRBV24-1 to TRBJ2-3; possibly TRBD2 for D (6 bases). Trimming took off 4 bases at V and 0 bases at J, with 13 bases between the two ends. CDR3 length: 16 residues. Germline V gene sequence: CDR1 KGHDR, CDR2 SFDVKD. The CDR3: CATSDWDSWSTDTQYF. DNA for the CDR3: TGTGCCACCAGTGACTGGGACTCCTGGAGCACAGATACGCAGTATTTT.

The chain recombines TRBV9 with TRBJ2-2, with unresolved D. The V gene lost 0 bases and the J gene lost 4 bases, with 13 bases spanning the gap. The length of the CDR3 is 16 residues. Per germline, CDR1 SGDLS and CDR2 YYNGEE. Here the CDR3 DNA reads TGTGCCAGCAGCGTAGCGAGCGCATCGGGCACCGGGGAGCTGTTTTTT. As protein: CASSVASASGTGELFF. Looking up the rest from reference TRBV9 and TRBJ2-2 gives the full variable domain: DSGVTQTPKHLITATGQRVTLRCSPRSGDLSVYWYQQSLDQGLQFLIQYYNGEERAKGNILERFSAQQFPDLHSELNLSSLELGDSALYFCASSVASASGTGELFFGEGSRLTVL.

This clone was seen once. This sequence joins TRBV2 and TRBJ1-1, with 7 bases identical to TRBD1. From germline, CDR1 is SNHLY and CDR2 FYNNEI. V was clipped by 7 bases and J by 4 bases; unmatched bases: 6. The CDR3 length is 13 residues. The CDR3 DNA sequence: TGTGCCAGCATTATAGACAGGGCCACTGAAGCTTTCTTT. Translating gives CASIIDRATEAFF.

The V gene is TRBV4-2, the J gene TRBJ2-2, with unresolved D. Between the trimmed V and J ends, which lost 0 bases and 3 bases, there was a span of 5 bases. The CDR3 is 14 amino acids. Germline-derived CDR1 and CDR2 are LGHNA and YNFKEQ. CDR3 nucleotide sequence: TGTGCCAGCAGCCAAGATGCAGACACCGGGGAGCTGTTTTTT. As protein: CASSQDADTGELFF.

About this clone: The sample contains more than one DNA sequence encoding this CDR3. The rearrangement joins TRBV2 to TRBJ2-3; the D gene is possibly TRBD1 (5 bases). CDR3 size: 15 residues. V lost 0 bases and J lost 1, with 8 bases in between. The germline gives CDR1 SNHLY, CDR2 FYNNEI. In nucleotides, the CDR3 is TGTGCCAGCAGTGAAGCTGGCAGGGGCACAGATACGCAGTATTTT. As protein: CASSEAGRGTDTQYF.

CDR3 region: CASSSGTANNSPLHF. Written as DNA, the CDR3 is TGTGCCAGCAGCTCTGGGACAGCAAATAATTCACCCCTCCACTTT. J is TRBJ1-6 and V is TRBV7-9, with 7 bases aligning to TRBD1. V gave up 4 bases and J gave up 5 bases; unmatched junction bases: 5. The germline V gene encodes CDR1 SEHNR and CDR2 FQNEAQ (reference sequence). This CDR3 comprises 15 residues.

This clone was detected only once. The chain joins TRBV3-1 (or the pseudogene TRBV3-2) to TRBJ2-2; 11 bases are a match to TRBD1. Germline CDR1 LGHDT, CDR2 YNNKEL (reference sequence). The CDR3 is 15 residues long. J was trimmed by 5 bases and V by 4 bases; bases with no gene match: 3. The CDR3 loop is CASSRTGGGTGELFF. CDR3 sequence (DNA): TGTGCCAGCAGCCGGACAGGGGGCGGAACCGGGGAGCTGTTTTTT.

The rearrangement uses TRBV5-1 and TRBJ2-7; the D is unclear. The V gene lost 0 bases and the J gene lost 5 bases, with 9 bases spanning the gap. The CDR3 extends over 13 amino acids. Looked up from germline, CDR1 is SGHRS and CDR2 is YFSETQ. The CDR3 here is CASSLAQQNEQYF. In nucleotides, the CDR3 is TGCGCCAGCAGCTTGGCGCAACAGAACGAGCAGTACTTC.

This clone was seen just once. This chain connects TRBV6-2 or TRBV6-3 to TRBJ2-1; D possibly corresponds to TRBD2 (6 bases). Per germline, CDR1 MNHEY and CDR2 SVGEGT. This CDR3 has 12 amino acids. V was clipped by 5 bases and J by 9 bases, with 11 bases between them. The CDR3, as DNA: TGTGCCAGCAGTAGAAACGGGGGTGAGCAGTTCTTC. As protein: CASSRNGGEQFF.

This chain uses TRBV3-1 (or the pseudogene TRBV3-2) with TRBJ1-1, with unresolved D. CDR1 is LGHDT, CDR2 YNNKEL, per germline (reference sequence). V lost 4 bases to trimming and J lost 9 bases, with 15 bases between them. The CDR3 covers 13 residues. In nucleotides, the CDR3 is TGTGCCAGCAGCCCAGATTGGTTAGGTCAAGCTTTCTTT. Protein sequence: CASSPDWLGQAFF.

The chain has TRBV6-5 and TRBJ1-2; a weak D match, TRBD1 (6 bases). The germline CDR1 and CDR2 sequences are MNHEY and SVGAGI. This CDR3 region has 13 residues. The V end lost 6 bases, the J end lost 8 bases, and 16 bases lay between the germline ends. The CDR3 here is CASRSTGSWGYTF. CDR3 bases: TGTGCCAGCAGGTCTACAGGGAGCTGGGGCTACACCTTC.

CDR3 in DNA: TGTGCCAGCAGCCTACAGGGATTTGGAAACACCATATATTTT. Protein sequence: CASSLQGFGNTIYF. The chain is built from TRBV5-6 and TRBJ1-3, with a tentative D call TRBD1 (6 bases). Germline CDR1 SGHDT, CDR2 YYEEEE. This CDR3 contains 14 residues. V was clipped by 4 bases and J by 3 bases, with 11 bases between them.

The genes are TRBV28 and TRBJ2-7; D is possibly TRBD2 (5 bases). From germline, CDR1 is MDHEN and CDR2 SYDVKM. The CDR3 is 13 residues long. Trimming took 6 bases from V and 7 from J, leaving 16 bases between them. The CDR3 nucleotides read TGTGCCAGCAGCTCCGGACTCCCGAGGGAGCAGTACTTC. It codes for CASSSGLPREQYF.

The gene calls are TRBV28 and TRBJ2-7, with D possibly being TRBD2 (5 bases). Germline values: CDR1 MDHEN, CDR2 SYDVKM. The CDR3 sequence is 9 residues long. Here the CDR3 DNA reads TGTTGGAGGTATTGCGAGCAGTACTTC. Encoded protein: CWRYCEQYF.

The rearrangement uses TRBV9 and TRBJ2-2, with 12 bases fitting TRBD1. Trimming took 3 bases from V and 7 from J; bases not matched to a gene: 4. Germline CDR1 reads SGDLS; CDR2 reads YYNGEE. CDR3 length equals 15 residues. Here the CDR3 reads CASSEGQGAIGELFF. CDR3 DNA: TGTGCCAGCAGCGAGGGACAGGGGGCGATCGGGGAGCTGTTTTTT.

Only one count was recorded for this clone. The chain uses TRBV7-3 and TRBJ2-7; perhaps D is TRBD1 or TRBD2 (5 bases each). V was cut by 1 base and J by 5 bases, with 15 bases left in between. The germline CDR1 and CDR2 sequences are SGHTA and FQGTGA. This CDR3 comprises 15 residues. As DNA, the CDR3 is TGTGCCAGCAGCTTAATCATGGGCGAGGGGCACGAGCAGTACTTC. Amino acids: CASSLIMGEGHEQYF. The complete variable domain, with remaining parts taken from reference TRBV7-3 and TRBJ2-7, reads GAGVSQTPSNKVTEKGKYVELRCDPISGHTALYWYRQSLGQGPEFLIYFQGTGAADDSGLPNDRFFAVRPEGSVSTLKIQRTERGDSAVYLCASSLIMGEGHEQYFGPGTRLTVT.